This T cell receptor (beta chain) is drawn from a study of shared clonotypes between healthy human individuals. CD45RO-negative, CCR7-selected cells formed the naive CD8 fraction, which excluded terminally differentiated effector memory CD45RA+ cells. CDR3 length: 17 residues. Germline CDR1 and CDR2: LGHNA and YNFKEQ. V lost 4 bases and J lost 0, with 16 bases in between. Findings of the study overall: Exclusively blood specimens were collected; tissue repertoires likely differ. Generation probabilities of non-shared clonotypes were lower (relative to those shared by all four donors). The expectation was that sequencing depth would affect clonotype sharing among donors.

In the case of this clone: What it binds is unknown.

TCRdb's copy holds only in-frame clones and misses some; the assay was immunoSEQ multiplex PCR. The table lists some 2.1 million clones, just under 95% of them singletons. The sequenced sample consisted of naive CD8+ T cells from PBMCs. This TCR came from a man aged 18 to 30 in good health. Some clones in this sample may be carry-over from other donors' samples. The chain recombines TRBV4-2 with TRBJ1-5; D possibly corresponds to TRBD1 (6 bases). CDR3 coding DNA: TGTGCCAGCAGCCGGGGGCTCGAGATTAATAGCAATCAGCCCCAGCATTTT. The encoded protein is CASSRGLEINSNQPQHF.